What follows are 2 T cell receptor beta chains derived from one specimen sequenced in a study of CD8 T cells in ankylosing spondylitis. TCRdb fed the 5' RACE reads into MiXCR, producing one record per CDR3 protein. The repertoire consists of some 37,000 distinct CDR3 sequences, with 9.5% to 12% occurring once and the leading ten covering 20%. Source material: synovial fluid, either unsorted or a sorted T cell fraction (not recorded which). Every receptor here comes from a male donor with ankylosing spondylitis.

This clonotype was seen ten or more times. The chain has TRBV4-1 and TRBJ2-7; TRBD2 agrees at 7 bases. CDR1 and CDR2 (germline): MGHRA, YSYEKL. The CDR3 contains 15 residues. V shed 3 bases and J 0 bases; nucleotides not matched to a gene: 5. CDR3 DNA: TGCGCCAGCAGCCAGACTAGCTTTGGCTCCTACGAGCAGTACTTC. Translating gives CASSQTSFGSYEQYF.

This clonotype was counted many times. This chain joins TRBV29-1 and TRBJ2-1; D unresolved. Trimming took 7 bases from V and 2 from J, leaving 6 bases between them. CDR1 and CDR2 from the germline V gene are SQVTM and ANQGSEA. The CDR3 has 11 amino acids. CDR3 coding DNA: TGCAGCGGCCAAGCCTACAATGAGCAGTTCTTC. Protein sequence: CSGQAYNEQFF.